This T cell receptor beta chain is drawn from a study of shared clonotypes between healthy human individuals. Background on the study: Donors had three CD4 naive, three CD4 memory, two CD8 naive and one CD8 memory plate apiece.

Germline CDR1 and CDR2: SNHLY and FYNNEI. This CDR3 has 14 residues. The repertoire was sequenced with immunoSEQ multiplex PCR; TCRdb's copy has only in-frame clones and lacks some. Of about 1,500,000 clones in the sample, over 95% were seen once. The study's findings and limits: Across four donors, naive CD4 shared 5% to 5.5%, naive CD8 more than 3%, memory CD4 more than 2%, memory CD8 around 0.42%. It was the few donors that limited the genetic and exposure-history diversity represented. Non-shared clonotypes displayed generation probabilities falling below those of clonotypes present in all four donors.

As regards this clone: Antigen specificity is unknown. At one end the junction does not follow the germline gene, possibly because of a read error.

This receptor was obtained from a man aged 25-45 years in good health. Sequencing was carried out using naive CD4+ T cells sorted from blood. Described subset: CD45RA+ positively selected. The chain links TRBV2 to TRBJ1-4; possibly TRBD1 for D (6 bases). The CDR3 loop reads CASRLTGLGPRSRF. CDR3 in DNA: TGTGCCAGCAGGCTTACAGGGCTCGGTCCACGATCTCGTTTT.